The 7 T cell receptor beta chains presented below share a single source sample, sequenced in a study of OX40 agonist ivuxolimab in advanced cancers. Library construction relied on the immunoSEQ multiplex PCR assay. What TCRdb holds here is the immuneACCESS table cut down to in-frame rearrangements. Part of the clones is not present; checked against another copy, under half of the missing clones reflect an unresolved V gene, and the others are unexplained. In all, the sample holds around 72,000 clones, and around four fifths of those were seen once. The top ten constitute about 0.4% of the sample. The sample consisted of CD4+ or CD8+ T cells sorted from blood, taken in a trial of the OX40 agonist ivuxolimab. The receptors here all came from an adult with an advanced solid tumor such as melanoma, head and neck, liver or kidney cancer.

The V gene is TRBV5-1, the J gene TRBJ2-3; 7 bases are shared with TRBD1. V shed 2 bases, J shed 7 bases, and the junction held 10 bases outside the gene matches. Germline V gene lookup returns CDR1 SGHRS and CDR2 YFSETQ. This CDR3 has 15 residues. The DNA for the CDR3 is TGCGCCAGCAGCTTCGGGACAGAGGATTGGCATACGCAGTATTTT. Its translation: CASSFGTEDWHTQYF.

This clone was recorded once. The CDR3 nucleotides are TGTGCCATCAGTGACCCGCTGGGCGGGAAGGGCACAGATACGCAGTATTTT. Its protein is CAISDPLGGKGTDTQYF. The chain has TRBV10-3 and TRBJ2-3, with a tentative D call TRBD2 (6 bases). V lost 3 bases to trimming and J lost 1 base, with 17 bases between them. Germline V gene lookup returns CDR1 ENHRY and CDR2 SYGVKD. The CDR3 runs to 17 residues.

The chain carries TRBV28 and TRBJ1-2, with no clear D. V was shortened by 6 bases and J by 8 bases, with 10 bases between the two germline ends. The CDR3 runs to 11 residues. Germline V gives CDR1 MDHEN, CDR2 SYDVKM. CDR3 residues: CASSRNWGYTF. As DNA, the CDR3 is TGTGCCAGCAGCCGAAACTGGGGCTACACCTTC.

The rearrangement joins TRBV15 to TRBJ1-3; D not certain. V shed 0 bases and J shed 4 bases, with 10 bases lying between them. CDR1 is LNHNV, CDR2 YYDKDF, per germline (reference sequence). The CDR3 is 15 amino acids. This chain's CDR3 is CATSRDGVTGNTIYF. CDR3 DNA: TGTGCCACCAGCAGAGATGGGGTAACAGGAAACACCATATATTTT.

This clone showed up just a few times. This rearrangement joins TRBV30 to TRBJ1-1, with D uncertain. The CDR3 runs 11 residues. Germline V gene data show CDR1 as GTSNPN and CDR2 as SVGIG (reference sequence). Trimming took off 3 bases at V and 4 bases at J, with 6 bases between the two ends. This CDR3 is CAWRRPTEAFF. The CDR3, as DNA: TGTGCCTGGAGGCGCCCCACTGAAGCTTTCTTT.

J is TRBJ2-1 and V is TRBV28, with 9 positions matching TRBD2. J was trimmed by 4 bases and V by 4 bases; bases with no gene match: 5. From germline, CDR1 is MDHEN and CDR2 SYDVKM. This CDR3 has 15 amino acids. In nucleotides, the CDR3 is TGTGCCAGCAGTTCCTTAGCGGGAGCTTACAATGAGCAGTTCTTC. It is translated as CASSSLAGAYNEQFF. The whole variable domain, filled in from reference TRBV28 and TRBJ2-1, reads DVKVTQSSRYLVKRTGEKVFLECVQDMDHENMFWYRQDPGLGLRLIYFSYDVKMKEKGDIPEGYSVSREKKERFSLILESASTNQTSMYLCASSSLAGAYNEQFFGPGTRLTVL.

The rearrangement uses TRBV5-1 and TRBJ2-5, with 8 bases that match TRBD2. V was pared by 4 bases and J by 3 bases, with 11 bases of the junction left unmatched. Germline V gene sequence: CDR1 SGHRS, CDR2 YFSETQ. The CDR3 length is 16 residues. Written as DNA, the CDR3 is TGCGCCAGCAGCCCCGGGGCTCTAGCGGGTAAAGAGACCCAGTACTTC. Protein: CASSPGALAGKETQYF.